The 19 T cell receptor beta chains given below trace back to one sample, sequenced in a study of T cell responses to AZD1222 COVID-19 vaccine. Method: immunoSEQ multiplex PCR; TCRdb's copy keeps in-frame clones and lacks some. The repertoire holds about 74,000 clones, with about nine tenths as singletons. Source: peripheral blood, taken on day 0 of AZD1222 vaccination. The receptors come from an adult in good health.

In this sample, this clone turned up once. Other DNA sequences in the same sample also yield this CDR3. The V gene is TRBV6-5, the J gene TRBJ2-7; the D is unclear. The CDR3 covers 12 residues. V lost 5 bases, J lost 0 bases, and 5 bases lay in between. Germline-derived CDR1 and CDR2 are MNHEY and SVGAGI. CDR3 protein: CASSPSSYEQYF. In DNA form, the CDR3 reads TGTGCCAGCAGTCCCAGCTCCTACGAGCAGTACTTC.

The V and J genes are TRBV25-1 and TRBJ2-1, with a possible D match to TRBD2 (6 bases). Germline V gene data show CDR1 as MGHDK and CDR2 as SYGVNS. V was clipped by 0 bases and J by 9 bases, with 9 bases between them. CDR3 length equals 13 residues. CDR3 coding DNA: TGTGCCAGCAGTGAATATTTCGGGGGTGAGCAGTTCTTC. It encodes CASSEYFGGEQFF. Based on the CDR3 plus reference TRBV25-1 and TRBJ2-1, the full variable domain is EADIYQTPRYLVIGTGKKITLECSQTMGHDKMYWYQQDPGMELHLIHYSYGVNSTEKGDLSSESTVSRIRTEHFPLTLESARPSHTSQYLCASSEYFGGEQFFGPGTRLTVL.

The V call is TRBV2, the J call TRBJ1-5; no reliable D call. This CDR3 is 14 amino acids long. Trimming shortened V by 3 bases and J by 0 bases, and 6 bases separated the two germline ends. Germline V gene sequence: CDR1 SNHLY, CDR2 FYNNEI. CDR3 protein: CASSEGNSNQPQHF. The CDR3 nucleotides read TGTGCCAGCAGTGAGGGGAATAGCAATCAGCCCCAGCATTTT.

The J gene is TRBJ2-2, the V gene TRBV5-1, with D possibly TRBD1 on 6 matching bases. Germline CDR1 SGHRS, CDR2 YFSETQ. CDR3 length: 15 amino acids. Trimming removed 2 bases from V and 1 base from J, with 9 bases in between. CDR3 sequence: CASSFRDKNTGELFF. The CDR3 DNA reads TGCGCCAGCAGCTTCCGGGACAAGAACACCGGGGAGCTGTTTTTT.

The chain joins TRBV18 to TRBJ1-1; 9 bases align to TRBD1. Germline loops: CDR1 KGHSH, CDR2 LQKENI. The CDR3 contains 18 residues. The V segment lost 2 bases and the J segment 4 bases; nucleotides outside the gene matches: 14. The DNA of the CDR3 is TGTGCCAGCTCACCAGTATACAGGTCGGGGACAGGGTTCACTGAAGCTTTCTTT. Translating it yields CASSPVYRSGTGFTEAFF.

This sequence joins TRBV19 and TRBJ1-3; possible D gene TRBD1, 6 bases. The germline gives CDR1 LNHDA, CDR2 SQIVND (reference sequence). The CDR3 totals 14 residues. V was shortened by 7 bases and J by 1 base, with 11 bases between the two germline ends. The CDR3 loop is CASIDRRSGNTIYF. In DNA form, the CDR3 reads TGTGCCAGTATTGACAGGCGGTCTGGAAACACCATATATTTT.

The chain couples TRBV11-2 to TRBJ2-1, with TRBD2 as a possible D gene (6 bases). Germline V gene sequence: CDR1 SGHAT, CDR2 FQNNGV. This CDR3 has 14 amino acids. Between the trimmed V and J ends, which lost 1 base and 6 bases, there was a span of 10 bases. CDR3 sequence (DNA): TGTGCCAGCAGCTTAGTACGGGGGACCAATGAGCAGTTCTTC. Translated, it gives CASSLVRGTNEQFF. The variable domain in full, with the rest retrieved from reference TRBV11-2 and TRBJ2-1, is EAGVAQSPRYKIIEKRQSVAFWCNPISGHATLYWYQQILGQGPKLLIQFQNNGVVDDSQLPKDRFSAERLKGVDSTLKIQPAKLEDSAVYLCASSLVRGTNEQFFGPGTRLTVL.

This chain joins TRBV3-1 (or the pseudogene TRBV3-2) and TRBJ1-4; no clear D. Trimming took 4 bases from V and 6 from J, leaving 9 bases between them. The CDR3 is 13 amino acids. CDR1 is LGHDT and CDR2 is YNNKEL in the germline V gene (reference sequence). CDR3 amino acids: CASSPRRDEKLFF. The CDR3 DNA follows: TGTGCCAGCAGCCCGCGACGGGATGAAAAACTGTTTTTT.

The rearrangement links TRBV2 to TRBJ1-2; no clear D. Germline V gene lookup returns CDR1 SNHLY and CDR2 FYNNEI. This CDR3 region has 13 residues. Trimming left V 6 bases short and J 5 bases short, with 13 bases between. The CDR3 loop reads CASSPFHGYGYTF. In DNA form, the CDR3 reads TGTGCCAGCAGCCCTTTCCATGGTTATGGCTACACCTTC. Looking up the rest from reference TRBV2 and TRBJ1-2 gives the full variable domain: EPEVTQTPSHQVTQMGQEVILRCVPISNHLYFYWYRQILGQKVEFLVSFYNNEISEKSEIFDDQFSVERPDGSNFTLKIRSTKLEDSAMYFCASSPFHGYGYTFGSGTRLTVV.

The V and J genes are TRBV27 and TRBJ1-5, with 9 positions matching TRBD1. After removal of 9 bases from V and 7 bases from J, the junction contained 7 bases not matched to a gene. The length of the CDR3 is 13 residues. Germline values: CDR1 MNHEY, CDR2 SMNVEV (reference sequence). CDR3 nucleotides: TGTGCCAGTCCGGGACAGGGTTGGCAGCCCCAGCATTTT. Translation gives CASPGQGWQPQHF.

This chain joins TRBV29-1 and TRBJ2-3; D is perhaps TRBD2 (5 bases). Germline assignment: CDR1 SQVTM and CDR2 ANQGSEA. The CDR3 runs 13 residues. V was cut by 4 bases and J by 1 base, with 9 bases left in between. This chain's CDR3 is CSVAARGTDTQYF. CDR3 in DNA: TGCAGCGTTGCGGCGAGGGGCACAGATACGCAGTATTTT.

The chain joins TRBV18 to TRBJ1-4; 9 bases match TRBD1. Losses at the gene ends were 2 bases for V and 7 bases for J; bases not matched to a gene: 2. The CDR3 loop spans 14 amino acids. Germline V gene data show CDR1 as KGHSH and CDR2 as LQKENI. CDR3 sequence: CASSPGTGTEKLFF. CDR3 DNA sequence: TGTGCCAGCTCACCAGGGACAGGGACTGAAAAACTGTTTTTT.

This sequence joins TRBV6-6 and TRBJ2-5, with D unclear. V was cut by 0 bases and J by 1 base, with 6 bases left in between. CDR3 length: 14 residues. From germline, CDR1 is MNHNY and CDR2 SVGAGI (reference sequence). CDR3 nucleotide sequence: TGTGCCAGCAGTTACTCGAGTCTCCAAGAGACCCAGTACTTC. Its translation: CASSYSSLQETQYF.

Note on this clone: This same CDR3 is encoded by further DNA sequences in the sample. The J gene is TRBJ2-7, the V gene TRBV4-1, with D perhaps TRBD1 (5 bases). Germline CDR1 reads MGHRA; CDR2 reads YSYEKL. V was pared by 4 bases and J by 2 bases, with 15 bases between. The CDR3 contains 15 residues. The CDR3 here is CASSPGQGPTYEQYF. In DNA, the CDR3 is TGCGCCAGCAGCCCCGGGCAGGGTCCTACCTACGAGCAGTACTTC.

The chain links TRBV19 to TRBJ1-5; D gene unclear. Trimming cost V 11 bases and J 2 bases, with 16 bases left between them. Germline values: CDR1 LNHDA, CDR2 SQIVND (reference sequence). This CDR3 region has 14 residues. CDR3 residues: CASQKAWGNQPQHF. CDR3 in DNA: TGTGCCTCCCAAAAGGCATGGGGCAATCAGCCCCAGCATTTT. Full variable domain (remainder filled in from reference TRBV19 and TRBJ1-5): DGGITQSPKYLFRKEGQNVTLSCEQNLNHDAMYWYRQDPGQGLRLIYYSQIVNDFQKGDIAEGYSVSREKKESFPLTVTSAQKNPTAFYLCASQKAWGNQPQHFGDGTRLSIL.

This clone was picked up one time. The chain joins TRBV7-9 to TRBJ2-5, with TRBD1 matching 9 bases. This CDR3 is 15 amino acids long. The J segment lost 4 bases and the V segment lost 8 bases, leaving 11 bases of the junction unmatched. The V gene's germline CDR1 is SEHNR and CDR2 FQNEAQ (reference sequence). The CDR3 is CASLMGQGLGETQYF. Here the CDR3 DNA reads TGTGCCAGCTTAATGGGACAGGGTTTAGGAGAGACCCAGTACTTC.

CDR3 DNA: TGCGCCAGCAGCCAATGGGGACTAGCGGGAGAGGGCGGGGAGCTGTTTTTT. This codes for CASSQWGLAGEGGELFF. The genes are TRBV4-1 and TRBJ2-2; 14 bases align to TRBD2. The germline V gene encodes CDR1 MGHRA and CDR2 YSYEKL. The CDR3 runs 17 residues. J lost 7 bases, V lost 2 bases, and 6 bases had no gene match.

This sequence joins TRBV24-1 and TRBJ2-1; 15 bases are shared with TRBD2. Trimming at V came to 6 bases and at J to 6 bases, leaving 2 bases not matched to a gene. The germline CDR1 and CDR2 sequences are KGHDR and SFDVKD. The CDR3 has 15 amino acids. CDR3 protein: CATSRTSGGVNEQFF. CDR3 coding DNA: TGTGCCACCAGTCGGACTAGCGGGGGGGTCAATGAGCAGTTCTTC.

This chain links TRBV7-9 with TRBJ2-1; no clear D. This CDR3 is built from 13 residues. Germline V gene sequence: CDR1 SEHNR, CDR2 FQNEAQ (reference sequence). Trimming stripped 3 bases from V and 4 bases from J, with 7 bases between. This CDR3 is CASSFGAYNEQFF. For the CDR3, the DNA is TGTGCCAGCAGCTTTGGAGCTTACAATGAGCAGTTCTTC.